This entry lists 31 T cell receptor beta chains sequenced from one sample in a study of blood T cell repertoires in COVID-19. The protocol was immunoSEQ multiplex PCR, while the TCRdb copy is restricted to in-frame clones and leaves out a portion. The sample has nearly 250,000 clones; more than 80% are singletons. Sequenced material: PBMCs or T cells enriched from blood (not recorded which). These receptor sequences come from a middle-aged man who had been exposed to COVID-19.

J is TRBJ2-1 and V is TRBV5-6; D is perhaps TRBD2 (6 bases). Germline V gene lookup returns CDR1 SGHDT and CDR2 YYEEEE. This CDR3 is 14 amino acids long. V lost 2 bases to trimming and J lost 5 bases, with 11 bases between them. The CDR3 coding sequence is TGTGCCAGCAGCTTAGGCACGGGGGACAATGAGCAGTTCTTC. This translates into CASSLGTGDNEQFF.

The genes are TRBV7-8 and TRBJ2-3; TRBD2 matches 9 bases. The ends lost 1 base at V and 2 bases at J; junction bases unmatched: 7. The CDR3 has 17 residues. Germline V gene data show CDR1 as SGHVS and CDR2 as FQNEAQ. Written as DNA, the CDR3 is TGTGCCAGCAGCTTAGTGACTAGCGGTTCTTTCACAGATACGCAGTATTTT. This encodes CASSLVTSGSFTDTQYF.

The chain has TRBV5-1 and TRBJ2-3; 12 positions match TRBD1. The V gene end was trimmed by 3 bases and the J gene end by 1 base; junction bases not matched to a gene: 6. The germline V gene has CDR1 SGHRS and CDR2 YFSETQ. CDR3 length: 17 amino acids. The CDR3 nucleotides are TGCGCCAGCAGCTCCCTTGGGACAGGGGGCGGCACAGATACGCAGTATTTT. Translating it yields CASSSLGTGGGTDTQYF.

The gene calls are TRBV14 and TRBJ2-2; TRBD1 is a possible D gene (5 bases). CDR3 size: 16 residues. The V end was cut by 0 bases, the J end by 4 bases, with 12 bases between. CDR1 and CDR2 (germline): SGHDN, FVKESK. The DNA for the CDR3 is TGTGCCAGCAGCCAAGATTCAGGGTGGGTCACCGGGGAGCTGTTTTTT. Its translation: CASSQDSGWVTGELFF.

The rearrangement joins TRBV27 to TRBJ2-7; 7 nucleotides match TRBD1. Trimming removed 4 bases from V and 1 base from J; junction bases left unmatched: 7. The germline V gene has CDR1 MNHEY and CDR2 SMNVEV (reference sequence). The CDR3 is 15 amino acids. This CDR3 reads CASSSRGTESYEQYF. CDR3 in DNA: TGTGCCAGCAGTTCCAGGGGGACAGAGTCCTACGAGCAGTACTTC.

This clone was seen a single time. The chain combines TRBV24-1 with TRBJ1-4, with D tentatively TRBD1 (5 bases). Trimming left V 3 bases short and J 8 bases short, with 15 bases between. Germline V gene sequence: CDR1 KGHDR, CDR2 SFDVKD. The CDR3 covers 15 residues. CDR3 sequence reads: CATSDGRQGGEKLFF. CDR3 nucleotides: TGTGCCACCAGTGATGGTCGTCAGGGAGGGGAAAAACTGTTTTTT.

This chain uses TRBV19 with TRBJ1-2; D possibly corresponds to TRBD1 (6 bases). The CDR3 consists of 13 residues. Per germline, CDR1 LNHDA and CDR2 SQIVND (reference sequence). Trimming took 5 bases from V and 2 from J, leaving 9 bases between them. The CDR3 here is CASSSQGNYGYTF. DNA of the CDR3: TGTGCCAGTAGTTCTCAGGGGAACTATGGCTACACCTTC.

This clone was recorded only once. The V call is TRBV4-1, the J call TRBJ2-5, with 7 bases that match TRBD2. Germline V lookup: CDR1 MGHRA, CDR2 YSYEKL. The CDR3 sequence is 15 residues long. The junction had 2 bases not matched to a gene; V was cut back by 0 bases and J by 1 base. In DNA, the CDR3 is TGCGCCAGCAGCCAAGAAGCGGGGTTCCAAGAGACCCAGTACTTC. Protein: CASSQEAGFQETQYF.

The chain links TRBV7-9 to TRBJ2-1, with a tentative D call TRBD1 (6 bases). Germline V CDR1 and CDR2: SEHNR, FQNEAQ (reference sequence). With 5 bases removed from V and 4 bases from J, the gap between germline ends came to 15 bases. CDR3 size: 15 residues. CDR3 in DNA: TGTGCCAGCAGCACAATCTGGACAGAGTACAATGAGCAGTTCTTC. As protein: CASSTIWTEYNEQFF.

The chain has TRBV5-1 and TRBJ2-3, with D possibly being TRBD2 (7 bases). The CDR3 runs 17 residues. Trimming removed 4 bases at V and 5 bases at J, with 23 bases between. Germline values: CDR1 SGHRS, CDR2 YFSETQ. CDR3 loop: CASSRGGYGGAEDTQYF. As DNA, the CDR3 is TGCGCCAGCAGCCGCGGCGGATATGGGGGGGCGGAAGATACGCAGTATTTT.

The chain recombines TRBV5-6 with TRBJ2-1; D may be TRBD2 (5 bases). Germline CDR1 reads SGHDT; CDR2 reads YYEEEE. CDR3 size: 15 residues. Between the trimmed V and J ends, which lost 0 bases and 6 bases, there was a span of 13 bases. CDR3 sequence: CASSLGWEWGNEQFF. Here the CDR3 DNA reads TGTGCCAGCAGCTTGGGATGGGAGTGGGGCAATGAGCAGTTCTTC. The complete variable domain, with remaining parts taken from reference TRBV5-6 and TRBJ2-1, reads DAGVTQSPTHLIKTRGQQVTLRCSPKSGHDTVSWYQQALGQGPQFIFQYYEEEERQRGNFPDRFSGHQFPNYSSELNVNALLLGDSALYLCASSLGWEWGNEQFFGPGTRLTVL.

CDR3 DNA: TGCGCCAGCAGCTTGGCCCTAGCGGCTAACACCGGGGAGCTGTTTTTT. Amino acids: CASSLALAANTGELFF. The chain uses TRBV5-1 and TRBJ2-2; 7 positions agree with TRBD2. Germline values: CDR1 SGHRS, CDR2 YFSETQ. This CDR3 region has 16 residues. The ends lost 0 bases at V and 2 bases at J; junction bases unmatched: 4.

The V call is TRBV11-1, the J call TRBJ2-2; 8 bases align to TRBD1. Per the germline V gene, CDR1 is SGHAT and CDR2 is FQDESV (reference sequence). With 5 bases clipped from V and 4 bases from J, the junction kept 3 bases outside the gene matches. The CDR3 has 14 residues. DNA of the CDR3: TGTGCCAGCAGCCGGGACAGGATCACCGGGGAGCTGTTTTTT. The encoded protein is CASSRDRITGELFF.

The chain combines TRBV2 with TRBJ2-4, with 10 bases that match TRBD1. The CDR3 contains 18 residues. V dropped 6 bases and J dropped 1; count of bases not matched to a gene: 12. The germline gives CDR1 SNHLY, CDR2 FYNNEI. The CDR3 reads CASRGTGVLIRAKNIQYF. The CDR3 region has the DNA TGTGCCAGCAGGGGGACAGGGGTGTTAATTAGGGCCAAAAACATTCAGTACTTC.

In its sample, this clone was seen many times. The chain is built from TRBV15 and TRBJ2-5, with D uncertain. The CDR3 consists of 14 residues. The germline gives CDR1 LNHNV, CDR2 YYDKDF (reference sequence). V shed 1 base and J shed 5 bases, with 11 bases lying between them. The CDR3 bases are TGTGCCACCAGCAGAGGTGGTATCGGGGAGACCCAGTACTTC. Translating it yields CATSRGGIGETQYF.

This clone occurred once. The chain joins TRBV14 to TRBJ1-2; D not certain. This CDR3 is 15 amino acids long. CDR1 SGHDN and CDR2 FVKESK come from the germline V gene. V was shortened by 5 bases and J by 0 bases, with 13 bases between the two germline ends. Here the CDR3 DNA reads TGTGCCAGCAGCGAGAGAGGGATAGCTAACTATGGCTACACCTTC. Its protein product is CASSERGIANYGYTF.

The rearrangement uses TRBV9 and TRBJ2-3; 9 bases agree with TRBD2. With V trimmed by 3 bases and J by 4 bases, 12 bases remained unmatched. This CDR3 is built from 17 residues. Germline lookup yields CDR1 SGDLS and CDR2 YYNGEE. CDR3 residues: CASSGHGGGGAADTQYF. CDR3 nucleotides: TGTGCCAGCAGCGGCCACGGTGGCGGGGGGGCGGCAGATACGCAGTATTTT.

This clone was picked up one time. This rearrangement joins TRBV3-1 (or the pseudogene TRBV3-2) to TRBJ1-1; 8 bases are shared with TRBD1. Germline-derived CDR1 and CDR2 are LGHDT and YNNKEL (reference sequence). The CDR3 consists of 12 residues. V lost 4 bases and J lost 10; bases outside the gene matches: 5. The CDR3, as DNA: TGTGCCAGCAGCCCAGGGGACAGGCTAGCTTTCTTT. Residues: CASSPGDRLAFF.

The V and J genes are TRBV6-5 and TRBJ2-3; tentative D call: TRBD2 (6 bases). V dropped 6 bases and J dropped 2 bases, with 15 bases sitting between them. The germline V gene encodes CDR1 MNHEY and CDR2 SVGAGI. This CDR3 is built from 15 residues. CDR3 sequence (DNA): TGTGCCAGCAGCCCATCCCGGGGGACCACAGATACGCAGTATTTT. This gives the protein CASSPSRGTTDTQYF.

This chain uses TRBV7-9 with TRBJ2-1; 8 nucleotides align to TRBD1. The CDR3 covers 15 residues. Germline assignment: CDR1 SEHNR and CDR2 FQNEAQ (reference sequence). Unmatched junction bases numbered 5, after V lost 7 bases and J lost 0 bases. This CDR3 is CASTHRGSSYNEQFF. The DNA of the CDR3 is TGTGCCAGCACCCACAGGGGGAGCTCCTACAATGAGCAGTTCTTC. Complete variable domain (other parts from reference TRBV7-9 and TRBJ2-1): DTGVSQNPRHKITKRGQNVTFRCDPISEHNRLYWYRQTLGQGPEFLTYFQNEAQLEKSRLLSDRFSAERPKGSFSTLEIQRTEQGDSAMYLCASTHRGSSYNEQFFGPGTRLTVL.

The chain uses TRBV6-4 and TRBJ2-1; D is perhaps TRBD2 (7 bases). CDR1 is MRHNA and CDR2 is SNTAGT in the germline V gene. V was trimmed by 2 bases and J by 4 bases, leaving 12 bases between them. The CDR3 is made up of 15 amino acids. CDR3 DNA sequence: TGTGCCAGCAGTGACCGGGGGGCTGGATACAATGAGCAGTTCTTC. As protein: CASSDRGAGYNEQFF.

The CDR3 DNA reads as TGTGCCAGCAGTTATGCCCGGGACAGGGGTGACTACGAGCAGTACTTC. This gives the protein CASSYARDRGDYEQYF. J is TRBJ2-7 and V is TRBV6-5, with 10 bases identical to TRBD1. The V segment lost 3 bases and the J segment 3 bases; nucleotides outside the gene matches: 8. Germline CDR1 is MNHEY and CDR2 is SVGAGI. This CDR3 has 16 residues.

This chain links TRBV28 with TRBJ2-1; TRBD2 agrees at 8 bases. The CDR3 length is 15 residues. The trim removed 6 bases at V and 8 bases at J, leaving 12 bases unmatched. Germline CDR1 MDHEN, CDR2 SYDVKM. CDR3 sequence reads: CASRKRETYGHEQFF. CDR3 coding DNA: TGTGCCAGCAGAAAGCGGGAGACCTACGGCCATGAGCAGTTCTTC.

J is TRBJ1-3 and V is TRBV5-1; D is undetermined. V was shortened by 2 bases and J by 0 bases, with 12 bases between the two germline ends. Looked up from germline, CDR1 is SGHRS and CDR2 is YFSETQ. The CDR3 loop spans 16 amino acids. The CDR3 loop reads CASSLGSGTSGNTIYF. CDR3 coding DNA: TGCGCCAGCAGCTTAGGATCAGGCACCTCTGGAAACACCATATATTTT.

The chain carries TRBV2 and TRBJ1-1; D may be TRBD1 (5 bases). The CDR3 contains 14 residues. Trimming left V 6 bases short and J 4 bases short, with 15 bases between. CDR1 is SNHLY and CDR2 is FYNNEI in the germline V gene. CDR3 bases: TGTGCCAGCAGCAGACAGAAGGAGAGCACTGAAGCTTTCTTT. Translation: CASSRQKESTEAFF.

This chain joins TRBV12-5 and TRBJ2-5; TRBD1 matches at 9 bases. Germline lookup yields CDR1 LGHNT and CDR2 FRNRAP. V was pared by 6 bases and J by 5 bases, with 13 bases of the junction left unmatched. The length of the CDR3 is 16 residues. The CDR3 DNA follows: TGTGCTAGTGGGCGGGGACAGGGATCGATAGGGGAGACCCAGTACTTC. Protein product: CASGRGQGSIGETQYF.

This chain joins TRBV3-1 (or the pseudogene TRBV3-2) and TRBJ2-5, with TRBD2 identical over 7 bases. The CDR3 is 17 residues long. Trimming removed 1 base from V and 5 bases from J; junction bases left unmatched: 13. Germline lookup yields CDR1 LGHDT and CDR2 YNNKEL (reference sequence). The CDR3, as DNA: TGTGCCAGCAGCCAAGGATTCGGTACTAGCGTGGCGGAGACCCAGTACTTC. It specifies CASSQGFGTSVAETQYF.

V usage is TRBV5-1 and J usage is TRBJ2-1, with D perhaps matching TRBD1 (6 bases). Per germline, CDR1 SGHRS and CDR2 YFSETQ. V was pared by 0 bases and J by 5 bases, with 9 bases between. There are 14 residues in the CDR3. CDR3 nucleotide sequence: TGCGCCAGCAGCTTGGGGGGGCTGGACAATGAGCAGTTCTTC. Translation: CASSLGGLDNEQFF.

This chain uses TRBV5-5 with TRBJ2-3; the D gene is possibly TRBD1 (5 bases). CDR1 SGHKS and CDR2 YYEKEE come from the germline V gene (reference sequence). Trimming removed 3 bases at V and 4 bases at J, with 9 bases between. This CDR3 has 13 amino acids. CDR3 in amino acids: CASSYDSSDTQYF. The CDR3 DNA reads TGTGCCAGCAGCTATGACAGCTCAGATACGCAGTATTTT.

This rearrangement joins TRBV19 to TRBJ2-1; 7 nucleotides align to TRBD1. Losses at the gene ends were 3 bases for V and 0 bases for J; bases not matched to a gene: 2. CDR1 LNHDA and CDR2 SQIVND come from the germline V gene (reference sequence). This CDR3 contains 15 residues. The DNA for the CDR3 is TGTGCCAGTAGTATTGACAGGGCCTCCTACAATGAGCAGTTCTTC. Its protein is CASSIDRASYNEQFF.

There are a few counts of this clone. The J gene is TRBJ1-6, the V gene TRBV25-1, with TRBD1 identical over 10 bases. Germline V gene lookup returns CDR1 MGHDK and CDR2 SYGVNS. The CDR3 is made up of 15 amino acids. The V and J ends lost 7 bases and 7 bases, in that order; junction bases with no gene match: 7. In DNA form, the CDR3 reads TGTGCCAGCAACCCACCGGGACAGGGGAATTCACCCCTCCACTTT. Translating it yields CASNPPGQGNSPLHF.